Here is one TCR beta chain with its context. Its binding antigen is unknown. No much larger clone is present one base from it, and per-base qualities are unavailable. These data are taken from a study of blood T cell repertoires in COVID-19 (dated by TCRdb to about 2020). With respect to the entire study: Collaborator samples came from the United States, Italy and Spain and covered acute and convalescent phases of COVID-19. The prospective study material was composed of cDNA or gDNA derived from T cells, B-cell-depleted T cells, or PBMCs. The dataset comprised deeply sampled blood TCRbeta repertoires from subjects exposed to, actively infected with, or recovered from COVID-19. The repertoires were released in a freely available public database intended as a resource for research on the immune response to SARS-CoV-2. The samples were drawn from the first 160 participants of the ongoing ImmuneRACE study and from 950 to 1,500 subjects provided by 6 global collaborators. The sample metadata nearly always contained a de-identified subject ID, COVID-19 status, age in years and sex. Where available, HLA class I and class II types were obtained from metadata supplied by the sample provider rather than from assay-based typing. Here is what the overall study found, with its caveats: How much clinical and demographic metadata was included differed by source and by participant, and the metadata was provided uncurated.

The CDR3 sequence holds 15 residues, the cysteine and phenylalanine included. CDR3 DNA only is kept here, 45 bases in frame from base 1. Ends trimmed: V by 1 base, J by 4 bases; bases unmatched to a gene: 6. CDR1 and CDR2 are read off the germline V gene (reference sequence) as LNHDA and SQIVND. The immunoSEQ Assay, a bias-controlled multiplex PCR, was used to amplify TCRbeta CDR3 regions from genomic DNA. Per the original workflow: Within the assay, amplification of reference gene primers was used to estimate how many nucleated cells each sample contained. To quantify the absolute abundance of each unique TCRbeta CDR3 rearrangement, sequence reads were collapsed and filtered. For each sample, productive Simpson clonality was calculated as the square root of Simpson's diversity index across productive rearrangements. The clones in this table, taken by TCRdb from immuneACCESS, are in-frame only. Not every clone is retained; where verified, under half of the shortfall comes from an unresolved V gene, and the cause of the rest is unknown. V and J calls and clone size are copied from that table; D and trimming were computed from the DNA. In all, the sample holds approximately 210,000 clones, and around 84% of those were seen once. 11% of the sample lies in the top ten.

One collaborating source in Seattle enrolled patients while the patients were actively infected and followed the patients over time throughout the course of disease. The collaborating institutions used their own protocols to collect whole blood in K2EDTA tubes. For TCRbeta analysis, collaborators shipped samples in one of three forms: frozen whole blood, isolated PBMCs, or DNA extracted from either of those sample types. The chain is made from TRBV19 and TRBJ1-2, with 7 junctional bases fitting TRBD1. This TCR was sampled from a man between 45 and 60 years old with COVID-19, enrolled during active disease. The sample consisted of peripheral blood. The nucleotides are TGTGCCAGTAGTATAGCAGGAGGGGGCGGCTATGGCTACACCTTC. This yields the protein CASSIAGGGGYGYTF.